This TCR beta chain was captured in a study of blood T cell repertoires in COVID-19. Measured with immunoSEQ multiplex PCR; TCRdb has only the in-frame clones, and not every one. The sample holds 60,000 or so clones, more than 75% seen once. The V gene's germline CDR1 is SGHTS and CDR2 YDEGEE. The CDR3 totals 16 residues. The trim removed 0 bases at V and 4 bases at J, leaving 7 bases unmatched. Sequencing was performed on peripheral blood. The receptor's source is a human donor in a cohort sampled during active COVID-19. The chain joins TRBV5-8 to TRBJ2-7, with 10 bases fitting TRBD1. The CDR3 loop reads CASSLALPGQGYEQYV. Here the CDR3 DNA reads TGTGCCAGCAGCTTGGCCCTGCCGGGACAGGGGTACGAGCAGTACGTC.